This TCR beta chain was recovered during a study of patients and donors after allogeneic stem cell transplantation. TCRdb re-called the RT-PCR reads through MiXCR, storing one row per CDR3 protein. Here the sample spans more than 850,000 distinct CDR3 sequences, around 17% being singletons. The J segment lost 3 bases and the V segment lost 3 bases, leaving 11 bases of the junction unmatched. The CDR3 is 17 residues long. Germline V gene lookup returns CDR1 SGHRS and CDR2 YFSETQ. The chain joins TRBV5-1 to TRBJ2-3; TRBD2 agrees at 9 bases. The sequencing sample was made of blood, either unsorted or a sorted T cell fraction (not recorded which). The receptor was derived from a human donor who was either an allogeneic HSCT recipient or a stem cell or donor lymphocyte infusion donor (not recorded which). It is not recorded whose cells these are; they may come from a transplant donor. The chain's CDR3 is CASSWKGLAERTDTQYF. CDR3 bases: TGCGCCAGCAGCTGGAAGGGACTAGCAGAGAGAACAGATACGCAGTATTTT.